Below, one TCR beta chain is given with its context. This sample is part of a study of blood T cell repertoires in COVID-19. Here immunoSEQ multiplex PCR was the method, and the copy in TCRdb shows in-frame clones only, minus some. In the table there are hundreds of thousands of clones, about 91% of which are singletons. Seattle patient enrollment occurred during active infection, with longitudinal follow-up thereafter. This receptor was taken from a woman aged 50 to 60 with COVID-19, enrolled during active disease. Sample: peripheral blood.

CDR3 sequence: CASSLFLAGGTDTQYF. The CDR3 DNA sequence: TGTGCCAGCAGTTTATTTCTAGCGGGGGGGACAGATACGCAGTATTTT. The rearrangement uses TRBV27 and TRBJ2-3; 12 nucleotides match TRBD2. V trimming: 1 base; J trimming: 3 bases; junction bases outside the gene matches: 2. Germline V lookup: CDR1 MNHEY, CDR2 SMNVEV (reference sequence). This CDR3 has 16 amino acids.